These 30 T cell receptor beta chains share one sample of origin, sequenced in a study of post-analysis software for immune sequencing data. Findings and limits, study-wide: The five TRBV segments detected at higher frequency in patients than in controls included TRBV5-6, TRBV5-1 and TRBV20-1.

These TCRs' antigens remain unknown. Built from TCR beta cDNA, the libraries had unique molecular identifiers in them. MiXCR was run by TCRdb on the PCR reads, yielding one entry per CDR3 protein. The data show roughly 870,000 distinct CDR3 sequences, roughly 50% seen once. Sequenced material: blood. Source of these receptors: a girl between 5 and 17 years old with multiple sclerosis.

The rearrangement uses TRBV20-1 and TRBJ2-5, with TRBD1 matching 7 bases. In germline, CDR1 is DFQATT, CDR2 SNEGSKA (reference sequence). The CDR3 is made up of 17 amino acids. V gave up 1 base and J gave up 3 bases; unmatched junction bases: 14. DNA for the CDR3: TGCAGTGCTAGAGGAACCGCAAGTACAGGGGTTGAAGAGACCCAGTACTTC. It yields the protein CSARGTASTGVEETQYF.

This clonotype has more than one count but fewer than ten. CDR3 in amino acids: CTTTGSSYNEQFF. The CDR3 DNA reads as TGCACCACCACAGGGAGCTCCTACAATGAGCAGTTCTTC. The chain joins TRBV29-1 to TRBJ2-1; TRBD1 is a possible D gene (6 bases). The length of the CDR3 is 13 residues. CDR1 and CDR2 (germline): SQVTM, ANQGSEA.

The genes are TRBV4-1 and TRBJ2-3; 8 nucleotides line up with TRBD2. V lost 4 bases, J lost 0 bases, and 6 bases stayed unmatched. Germline lookup yields CDR1 MGHRA and CDR2 YSYEKL. The CDR3 runs 16 residues. This CDR3 reads CASSPGTRPSTDTQYF. In nucleotides, the CDR3 is TGCGCCAGCAGCCCGGGGACTAGGCCGAGCACAGATACGCAGTATTTT.

The J gene is TRBJ2-5, the V gene TRBV20-1; TRBD2 agrees at 15 bases. Trimming cost V 5 bases and J 5 bases; bases outside gene matches: 18. The CDR3 length is 19 residues. CDR1 and CDR2 (germline): DFQATT, SNEGSKA (reference sequence). The chain's CDR3 is CSADIPGLAGGFFEETQYF. The DNA of the CDR3 is TGCAGTGCTGACATACCGGGACTAGCGGGAGGTTTTTTTGAGGAGACCCAGTACTTC.

The chain carries TRBV7-6 and TRBJ2-1; 12 nucleotides agree with TRBD2. Germline values: CDR1 SGHVS, CDR2 FNYEAQ. V trimming: 1 base; J trimming: 9 bases; junction bases outside the gene matches: 7. This CDR3 has 16 residues. The chain's CDR3 is CASSLVPGLAGSEQFF. DNA for the CDR3: TGTGCCAGCAGCTTAGTCCCGGGACTAGCGGGTAGTGAGCAGTTCTTC.

The J gene is TRBJ1-3, the V gene TRBV27; 7 positions match TRBD1. From germline, CDR1 is MNHEY and CDR2 SMNVEV (reference sequence). The CDR3 spans 15 residues. J gave up 2 bases and V 3 bases, and 4 bases lay outside the gene matches. CDR3 sequence (DNA): TGTGCCAGCAGTTTCGAAGGGGGCACTGGAAACACCATATATTTT. Protein product: CASSFEGGTGNTIYF.

This clonotype has more than one count but fewer than ten. This sequence joins TRBV29-1 and TRBJ1-1, with D hard to call. The germline CDR1 and CDR2 sequences are SQVTM and ANQGSEA. Trimming removed 6 bases at V and 3 bases at J, with 11 bases between. The CDR3 spans 12 residues. CDR3 amino acids: CSVSGIHTEAFF. CDR3 in DNA: TGCAGCGTCTCCGGGATCCACACTGAAGCTTTCTTT.

Remarks on this clonotype: Its ends do not fully match the called genes, so a read error is possible. This chain uses TRBV5-1 with TRBJ1-2; 9 bases align to TRBD1. CDR1 is SGHRS and CDR2 is YFSETQ in the germline V gene. The CDR3 loop spans 14 amino acids. CDR3 sequence (DNA): TGCTCCAGCAGCTTGGGACAGGGATTAGGTGGCTACACCTTC. It is translated as CSSSLGQGLGGYTF.

The chain recombines TRBV2 with TRBJ1-2, with TRBD1 as a possible D gene (6 bases). The CDR3 is made up of 13 amino acids. CDR1 SNHLY and CDR2 FYNNEI come from the germline V gene. The V end was cut by 3 bases, the J end by 8 bases, with 13 bases between. This chain's CDR3 is CASSDAWGHGYTF. The CDR3 DNA follows: TGTGCCAGCAGTGACGCGTGGGGGCACGGCTACACCTTC.

This clonotype was seen a handful of times. V and J are TRBV9 and TRBJ1-6; a possible D gene is TRBD1 (5 bases). This CDR3 region has 14 residues. CDR1 is SGDLS and CDR2 is YYNGEE in the germline V gene. V shed 5 bases and J shed 7 bases, with 13 bases lying between them. The CDR3: CASSPGPENSPLHF. In DNA, the CDR3 is TGTGCCAGCAGTCCGGGACCAGAAAATTCACCCCTCCACTTT.

The V and J genes are TRBV7-2 and TRBJ2-1, with 12 bases matching TRBD2. Gene TRBJ2-7 matches the end of the DNA better, so the J call may be wrong. There are 16 residues in the CDR3. Germline assignment: CDR1 SGHTA and CDR2 FQGNSA. The CDR3 nucleotides are TGTGCCAGCAGCTTAGGTTCTAGCGGGAGGGTTTACGAGCAGTACTTC. It translates to CASSLGSSGRVYEQYF.

This clonotype was picked up many times. This chain connects TRBV12-3 or TRBV12-4 to TRBJ1-6; no clear D. This CDR3 region has 13 residues. Trimming removed 3 bases from V and 10 bases from J, with 10 bases in between. CDR3 residues: CASSFKEGSPLHF. The CDR3 DNA follows: TGTGCCAGCAGTTTTAAGGAGGGATCACCCCTCCACTTT.

Ten or more counts support this clonotype. The chain joins TRBV29-1 to TRBJ2-7, with 8 bases identical to TRBD1. CDR1 and CDR2 (germline): SQVTM, ANQGSEA. V was pared by 4 bases and J by 4 bases, with 3 bases of the junction left unmatched. This CDR3 contains 12 residues. The CDR3 loop reads CSVGQGSYEQYF. In nucleotides, the CDR3 is TGCAGCGTTGGACAGGGGTCGTACGAGCAGTACTTC.

The J gene is TRBJ2-1, the V gene TRBV29-1; the match to TRBD2 covers 7 bases. The CDR3 runs to 14 residues. V was pared by 3 bases and J by 4 bases, with 6 bases of the junction left unmatched. Germline CDR1 reads SQVTM; CDR2 reads ANQGSEA. The CDR3 region has the DNA TGCAGCGTTGAGCGGGAGCACCTATACAATGAGCAGTTCTTC. Its translation: CSVEREHLYNEQFF.

This clonotype was detected only a few times. The chain uses TRBV5-1 and TRBJ2-4; 14 bases are a match to TRBD2. The better agreement between TRBJ2-7 and the DNA end casts doubt on the J call. Germline lookup yields CDR1 SGHRS and CDR2 YFSETQ. The CDR3 is 16 residues long. The CDR3 sequence is CASSFSGTSGSNEQYF. Written as DNA, the CDR3 is TGCGCCAGCAGCTTCAGCGGGACTAGCGGGAGTAACGAGCAGTACTTC.

This chain's CDR3 is CSVSQGLNTEAFF. Written as DNA, the CDR3 is TGCAGCGTTTCTCAGGGGTTAAACACTGAAGCTTTCTTT. The V call is TRBV29-1, the J call TRBJ1-1, with a tentative D call TRBD1 (6 bases). With 5 bases removed from V and 2 bases from J, the gap between germline ends came to 12 bases. Germline V gene lookup returns CDR1 SQVTM and CDR2 ANQGSEA. This CDR3 contains 13 residues.

This clonotype was seen only a few times. The chain couples TRBV25-1 to TRBJ2-3, with D hard to call. The germline V gene encodes CDR1 MGHDK and CDR2 SYGVNS. The germline V and J ends were trimmed by 7 bases and 0 bases, with 8 bases remaining between them. CDR3 length: 13 amino acids. The CDR3 bases are TGTGCCAGCATAGGAAGAAGCACAGATACGCAGTATTTT. It translates to CASIGRSTDTQYF.

The chain recombines TRBV29-1 with TRBJ2-7; no definite D call. This CDR3 comprises 13 residues. Trimming cost V 2 bases and J 4 bases, with 12 bases left between them. Germline CDR1 SQVTM, CDR2 ANQGSEA. In DNA form, the CDR3 reads TGCAGCGTTGAAAGCACTACAAGGTACGAGCAGTACTTC. This codes for CSVESTTRYEQYF.

The CDR3 loop is CASSLFIGSYEQYF. CDR3 coding DNA: TGTGCCAGCAGTTTGTTCATCGGCTCCTACGAGCAGTACTTC. The chain links TRBV27 to TRBJ2-7; D call uncertain. CDR1 and CDR2 (germline): MNHEY, SMNVEV (reference sequence). This CDR3 region has 14 residues. V lost 3 bases and J 0 bases, leaving 9 bases between the germline ends.

V gene TRBV7-8 combines with J gene TRBJ2-1; 8 bases map to TRBD1. With V trimmed by 3 bases and J by 6 bases, 7 bases remained unmatched. This CDR3 contains 15 residues. Germline CDR1 and CDR2: SGHVS and FQNEAQ. The DNA for the CDR3 is TGTGCCAGCAGCTTCCGGGACAGGTGGCTCAATGAGCAGTTCTTC. Amino acid sequence: CASSFRDRWLNEQFF.

This clonotype was seen only a few times. V gene TRBV29-1 combines with J gene TRBJ2-1; a weak D match, TRBD2 (6 bases). The V and J ends lost 4 bases and 4 bases respectively, with 17 bases between them. The CDR3 contains 15 residues. Germline V gene data show CDR1 as SQVTM and CDR2 as ANQGSEA. CDR3 amino acids: CSVGLLLAGYNEQFF. CDR3 bases: TGCAGCGTTGGGCTGTTACTAGCAGGATACAATGAGCAGTTCTTC.

This chain links TRBV12-3 or TRBV12-4 with TRBJ2-1; 11 bases are shared with TRBD2. The CDR3 runs 20 residues. With V trimmed by 5 bases and J by 4 bases, 19 bases remained unmatched. CDR3 region: CASSLTGTSGSMGPYNEQFF. CDR3 DNA sequence: TGTGCCAGCAGTCTTACCGGGACTAGCGGTTCGATGGGGCCTTACAATGAGCAGTTCTTC.

The genes are TRBV3-1 and TRBJ2-5; D might be TRBD1 (6 bases). The V gene's germline CDR1 is LGHDT and CDR2 YNNKEL (reference sequence). The CDR3 has 15 amino acids. V was pared by 1 base and J by 2 bases, with 11 bases between. Here the CDR3 reads CASSQGGGDQETQYF. The CDR3 DNA sequence: TGTGCCAGCAGCCAAGGAGGGGGTGATCAAGAGACCCAGTACTTC.

The genes are TRBV15 and TRBJ2-7; D ambiguous. V lost 0 bases, J lost 0 bases, and 15 bases lay in between. Germline lookup yields CDR1 LNHNV and CDR2 YYDKDF (reference sequence). This CDR3 has 17 residues. The CDR3 is CATSREVWADRSYEQYF. The CDR3 DNA sequence: TGTGCCACCAGCAGAGAAGTTTGGGCGGACCGCTCCTACGAGCAGTACTTC.

The chain joins TRBV4-2 to TRBJ2-1; D is perhaps TRBD1 (5 bases). V lost 3 bases, J lost 4 bases, and 10 bases lay in between. The V gene's germline CDR1 is LGHNA and CDR2 YNFKEQ. This CDR3 is 14 amino acids long. CDR3 DNA sequence: TGTGCCAGCAGCCAGGGGCCGGCATACAATGAGCAGTTCTTC. Translation: CASSQGPAYNEQFF.

The chain is built from TRBV20-1 and TRBJ2-4; 11 bases agree with TRBD1. The trim removed 5 bases at V and 0 bases at J, leaving 6 bases unmatched. CDR1 is DFQATT and CDR2 is SNEGSKA in the germline V gene (reference sequence). The CDR3 is made up of 16 amino acids. DNA for the CDR3: TGCAGTGCTCTTCGGACAGGGGGCGCAGCCAAAAACATTCAGTACTTC. It is translated as CSALRTGGAAKNIQYF.

The chain has TRBV6-5 and TRBJ1-4; TRBD1 agrees at 8 bases. Unmatched junction bases numbered 13, after V lost 1 base and J lost 0 bases. Germline V lookup: CDR1 MNHEY, CDR2 SVGAGI. The CDR3 has 20 amino acids. Here the CDR3 reads CASSYYLGTGQTATNEKLFF. CDR3 bases: TGTGCCAGCAGTTACTATTTAGGGACAGGCCAAACAGCAACTAATGAAAAACTGTTTTTT.

The chain links TRBV29-1 to TRBJ2-7; a possible D gene is TRBD1 (6 bases). Germline V gene lookup returns CDR1 SQVTM and CDR2 ANQGSEA. Trimming stripped 6 bases from V and 0 bases from J, with 15 bases between. This CDR3 has 14 amino acids. The CDR3 here is CSVSTGVGSYEQYF. The DNA for the CDR3 is TGCAGCGTCTCGACAGGTGTGGGCTCCTACGAGCAGTACTTC.

This chain links TRBV15 with TRBJ2-4, with TRBD2 as a possible D gene (6 bases). The CDR3 is made up of 21 amino acids. CDR1 and CDR2 from the germline V gene are LNHNV and YYDKDF (reference sequence). Trimming left V 0 bases short and J 1 base short, with 25 bases between. The DNA for the CDR3 is TGTGCCACCAGCAGAGAACTTATGGGAGGCAGGGAGGCTGTCGCCAAAAACATTCAGTACTTC. This sequence encodes CATSRELMGGREAVAKNIQYF.

The gene calls are TRBV7-3 and TRBJ2-7; 7 nucleotides line up with TRBD2. With 5 bases clipped from V and 1 base from J, the junction kept 8 bases outside the gene matches. Germline CDR1 reads SGHTA; CDR2 reads FQGTGA. The CDR3 extends over 15 amino acids. For the CDR3, the DNA is TGTGCCAGCAGCCCGCCGAGCGGGAAGTCCTACGAGCAGTACTTC. It yields the protein CASSPPSGKSYEQYF.